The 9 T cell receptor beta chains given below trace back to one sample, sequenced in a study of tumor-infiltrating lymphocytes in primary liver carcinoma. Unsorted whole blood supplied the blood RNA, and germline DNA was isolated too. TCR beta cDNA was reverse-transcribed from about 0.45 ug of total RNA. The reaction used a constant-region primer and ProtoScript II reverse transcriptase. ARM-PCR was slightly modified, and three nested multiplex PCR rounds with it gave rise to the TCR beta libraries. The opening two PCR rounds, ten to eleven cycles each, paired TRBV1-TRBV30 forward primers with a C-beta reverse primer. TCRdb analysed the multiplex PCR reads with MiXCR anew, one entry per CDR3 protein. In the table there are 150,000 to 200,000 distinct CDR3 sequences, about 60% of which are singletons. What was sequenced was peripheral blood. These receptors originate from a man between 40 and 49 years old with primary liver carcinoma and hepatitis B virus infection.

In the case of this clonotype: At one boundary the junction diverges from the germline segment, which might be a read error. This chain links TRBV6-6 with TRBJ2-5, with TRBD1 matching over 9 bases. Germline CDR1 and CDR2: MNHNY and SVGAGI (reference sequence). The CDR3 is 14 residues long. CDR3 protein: CASSWDRDQETQYF. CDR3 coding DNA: TGTGCCAGCAGTTGGGACAGGGATCAAGAGACTCAGTACTTC.

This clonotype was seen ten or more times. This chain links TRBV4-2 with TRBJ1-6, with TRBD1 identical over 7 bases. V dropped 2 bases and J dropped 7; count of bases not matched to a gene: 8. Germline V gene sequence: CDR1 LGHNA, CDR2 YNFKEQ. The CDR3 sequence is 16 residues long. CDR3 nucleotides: TGTGCCAGCAGCCAATCCCGGGGACAGCTAAATTCACCCCTCCACTTT. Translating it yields CASSQSRGQLNSPLHF.

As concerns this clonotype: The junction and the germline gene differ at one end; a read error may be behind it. The CDR3 DNA follows: TGCAGCGTGTGGGAGTTAGCTAACTATGTCTACACCTTC. It codes for CSVWELANYVYTF. This chain joins TRBV29-1 and TRBJ1-2; D call uncertain. Germline V gives CDR1 SQVTM, CDR2 ANQGSEA. The CDR3 has 13 amino acids.

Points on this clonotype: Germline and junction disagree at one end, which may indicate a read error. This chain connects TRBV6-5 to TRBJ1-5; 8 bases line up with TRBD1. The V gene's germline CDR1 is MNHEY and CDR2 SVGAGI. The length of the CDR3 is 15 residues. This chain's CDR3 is CVSTPTGAPNQPQHF. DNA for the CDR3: TGTGTCAGCACCCCGACAGGGGCTCCCAATCAGCCCCAGCATTTT.

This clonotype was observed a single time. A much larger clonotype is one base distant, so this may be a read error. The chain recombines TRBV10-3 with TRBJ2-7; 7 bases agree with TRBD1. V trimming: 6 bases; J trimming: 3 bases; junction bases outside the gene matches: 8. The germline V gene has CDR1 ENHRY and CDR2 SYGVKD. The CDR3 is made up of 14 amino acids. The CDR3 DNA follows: TGTGCCATCAGGGGACAGTTAACTCTCTACGAGCAGTACTTC. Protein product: CAIRGQLTLYEQYF.

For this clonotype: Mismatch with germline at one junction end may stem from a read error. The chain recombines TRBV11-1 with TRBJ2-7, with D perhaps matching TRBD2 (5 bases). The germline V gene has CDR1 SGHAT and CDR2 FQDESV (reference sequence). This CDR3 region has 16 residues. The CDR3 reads CASSLKRSGPRYEQYF. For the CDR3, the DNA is TGTGCCAGCAGCTTAAAGCGAAGCGGCCCGAGGTACGAGCAGTATTTC.

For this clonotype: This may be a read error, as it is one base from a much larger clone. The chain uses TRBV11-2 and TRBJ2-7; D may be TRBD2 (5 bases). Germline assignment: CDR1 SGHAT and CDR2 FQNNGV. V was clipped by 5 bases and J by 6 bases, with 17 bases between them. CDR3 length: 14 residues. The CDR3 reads CASSILTRGAEQYF. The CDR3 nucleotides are TGTGCCAGCAGCATCTTAACCCGGGGTGCCGAGCAGTACTTC.

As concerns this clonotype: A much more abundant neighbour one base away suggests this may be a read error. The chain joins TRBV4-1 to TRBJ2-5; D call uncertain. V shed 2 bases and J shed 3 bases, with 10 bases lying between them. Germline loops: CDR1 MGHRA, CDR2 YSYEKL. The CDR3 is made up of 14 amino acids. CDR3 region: CASSQPGGKETQYF. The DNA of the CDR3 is TGCGCCAGCAGCCAACCGGGCGGAAAAGAGACCCAGTACTTC.

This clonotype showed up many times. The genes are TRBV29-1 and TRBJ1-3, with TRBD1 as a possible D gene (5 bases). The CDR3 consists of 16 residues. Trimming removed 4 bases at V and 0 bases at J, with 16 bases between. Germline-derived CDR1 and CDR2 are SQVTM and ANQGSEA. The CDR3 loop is CSVATGTDVSGNTIYF. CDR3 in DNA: TGCAGCGTTGCGACCGGGACGGACGTCTCTGGAAACACCATATATTTT.